The sample holds one count of the clone carrying this T cell receptor beta chain. The CDR3 totals 15 residues. The V gene's germline CDR1 is MGHRA and CDR2 YSYEKL. The V segment lost 3 bases and the J segment 5 bases; nucleotides outside the gene matches: 9. Around 29,000 T cell genomes, or approximately 300 ng DNA, went into unsorted PBMC replicate PCRs. Unsorted PBMC DNA sequencing spanned ten immunoSEQ deep assay plates. Produced via immunoSEQ multiplex PCR; TCRdb's table is partial and in-frame only. This table holds fewer than 600,000 clones, around 78% found once. The data originate from a study of shared clonotypes between healthy human individuals. Across the whole study: Three men and a couple of women, aged 18 to 49, were donors.

The TCR originated in a woman in her thirties or forties in good health. Some clones in this sample may be carry-over from other donors' samples. This chain connects TRBV4-1 to TRBJ1-2; 7 bases are a match to TRBD1. Sequencing was carried out using PBMCs. Here the CDR3 DNA reads TGCGCCAGCAGCCACCTCGACAGGGATGGGTATGGCTACACCTTC. This codes for CASSHLDRDGYGYTF.